This T cell receptor beta chain is from a study of OX40 agonist ivuxolimab in advanced cancers. About the study: Antecedent anti-PD-1, anti-PD-L1 or anti-CTLA-4 therapy was permissible, with approximately 44% having received some.

As concerns this clone: Its antigen remains unknown. The sample carries other DNA sequences with the same CDR3.

Unmatched junction bases numbered 8, after V lost 6 bases and J lost 7 bases. CDR3 length equals 14 residues. The germline CDR1 and CDR2 sequences are PRHDT and FYEKMQ (reference sequence). General observations from the study: The average count of expanded clones was higher among CD8+ T cells than among CD4+. Some of the nonresponding patients also showed low levels of normalized T-cell clonal expansion.

Patients with autoimmune history or systemic immunosuppression were excluded. Produced via immunoSEQ multiplex PCR; TCRdb's table is partial and in-frame only. The data contain more than 25,000 clones, roughly 80% of them singletons. The source of this sequence is an adult with an advanced solid tumor such as melanoma, head and neck, liver or kidney cancer. The material sequenced was CD4+ or CD8+ T cells sorted from blood, taken in a trial of the OX40 agonist ivuxolimab. The genes are TRBV13 and TRBJ2-7; 11 nucleotides align to TRBD1. CDR3 region: CASRAGQGAGEQYF. The CDR3 DNA reads TGTGCCAGCAGGGCCGGACAGGGGGCTGGAGAGCAGTACTTC.